The TCR beta chain described here comes from a study of shared clonotypes between healthy human individuals. The CDR3 is 15 residues long. CDR1 ENHRY and CDR2 SYGVKD come from the germline V gene. Between the trimmed V and J ends, which lost 4 bases and 0 bases, there was a span of 9 bases. In regard to this clone: Its antigen is currently unknown.

This table comes from immunoSEQ multiplex PCR, and its TCRdb copy is limited to in-frame clones, with some not included. The table includes roughly 1,600,000 clones, around 98.5% detected once. Study-wide findings and caveats: Naive subsets tended to show greater estimated richness than memory subsets.

Researchers partitioned CD4+ cells into CD45RA+ naive and CD45RA-negative memory subsets. The TCR comes from a man aged 30 to 39 in good health. This chain uses TRBV10-3 with TRBJ2-2; no firm D call. Source material: naive CD4+ T cells sorted from blood. The subset denotes: CD45RA+ positively selected. CDR3 in amino acids: CAISAENANTGELFF. DNA of the CDR3: TGTGCCATCAGTGCCGAAAACGCGAACACCGGGGAGCTGTTTTTT.